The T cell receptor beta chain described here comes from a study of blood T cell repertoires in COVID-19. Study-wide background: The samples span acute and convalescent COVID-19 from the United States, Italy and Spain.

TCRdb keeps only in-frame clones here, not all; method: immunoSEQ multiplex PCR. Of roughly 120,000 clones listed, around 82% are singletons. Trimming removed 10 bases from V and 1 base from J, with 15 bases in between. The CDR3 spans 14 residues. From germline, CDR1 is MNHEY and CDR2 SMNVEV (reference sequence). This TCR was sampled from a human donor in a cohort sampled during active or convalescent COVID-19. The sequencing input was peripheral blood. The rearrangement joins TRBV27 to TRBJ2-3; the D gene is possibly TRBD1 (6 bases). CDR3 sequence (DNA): TGTGCCACCCTCAGAGGGGGAGGCACAGATACGCAGTATTTT. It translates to CATLRGGGTDTQYF.